This TCR beta chain was identified during a study of shared clonotypes between healthy human individuals. General study points: Only blood samples were collected, and tissue repertoires likely differ. In contrast to clonotypes shared by all four donors, non-shared clonotypes had lower generation probabilities.

The V segment lost 0 bases and the J segment 3 bases; nucleotides outside the gene matches: 10. The CDR3 loop spans 18 amino acids. Germline values: CDR1 MGHRA, CDR2 YSYEKL. The assay used deep level. Researchers divided each subset's genomic DNA evenly across several immunoSEQ plates. The data were produced by immunoSEQ multiplex PCR, yet TCRdb's version contains in-frame clones alone and is incomplete. The sample has roughly 2,500,000 clones, 93% seen once. This clone was observed a single time. Its antigen is still unknown. The receptor's source is a young man in good health. Some clones in this sample may be carry-over from other donors' samples. The specimen was naive CD4+ T cells from PBMCs. Subset here: CD45RA+ positively selected. The chain combines TRBV4-1 with TRBJ2-2; TRBD1 aligns across 7 bases. The CDR3 nucleotides read TGCGCCAGCAGCCAAGAGGGAAAGGGGGCATCGGACACCGGGGAGCTGTTTTTT. Amino acids: CASSQEGKGASDTGELFF.